This T cell receptor (beta chain) was recovered during a study of cytomegalovirus exposure and HLA in healthy donors. Findings and limits, study-wide: There were a few CMV-associated chains whose specificity for CMV antigens was confirmed in vitro. Most TCR sequences showed up rarely, but some public TCRs showed up in many donors. TCR beta chain V- and J-gene trimming was linked, in a later analysis, to a missense variant in DCLRE1C.

In the case of this clone: The antigen is not known.

The PCR ran on 60 Vbeta and 13 Jbeta primers. Generated by immunoSEQ multiplex PCR, the TCRdb table keeps only in-frame clones and is missing some. The listing contains more than 35,000 clones. The CDR3 sequence is 13 residues long. Germline V gives CDR1 GTSNPN, CDR2 SVGIG (reference sequence). Trimming removed 4 bases at V and 5 bases at J, with 15 bases between. The V call is TRBV30, the J call TRBJ2-7; D possibly corresponds to TRBD2 (6 bases). The sequence was collected from a man younger than 40 in good health and CMV-seronegative. Input material: PBMCs. CDR3 DNA sequence: TGTGCCTGGAATATGGGGACTCACGACGAGCAGTACTTC. Translation gives CAWNMGTHDEQYF. Together with reference TRBV30 and TRBJ2-7, the CDR3 gives the full variable domain: SQTIHQWPATLVQPVGSPLSLECTVEGTSNPNLYWYRQAAGRGLQLLFYSVGIGQISSEVPQNLSASRPQDRQFILSSKKLLLSDSGFYLCAWNMGTHDEQYFGPGTRLTVT.